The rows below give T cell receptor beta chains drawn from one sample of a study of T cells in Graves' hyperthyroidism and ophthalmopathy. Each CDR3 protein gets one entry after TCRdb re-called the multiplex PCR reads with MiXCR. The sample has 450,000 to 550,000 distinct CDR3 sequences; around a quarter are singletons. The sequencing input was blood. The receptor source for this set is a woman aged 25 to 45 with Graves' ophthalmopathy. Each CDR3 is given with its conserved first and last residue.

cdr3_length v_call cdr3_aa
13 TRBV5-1 CASSPGGGFEQYF
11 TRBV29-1 CSVLLTGELFF
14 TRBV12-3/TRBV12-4 CASSSLDRPYGYTF
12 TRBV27 CASSDRGSEAFF
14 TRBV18 CASSPTTPNTEAFF
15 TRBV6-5 CASTRKAASVGGYTF
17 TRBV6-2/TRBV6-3 CASTDRGKGGARTEAFF
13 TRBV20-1 CSARDQASYEQYF
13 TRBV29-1 CSVGQVSGNTIYF
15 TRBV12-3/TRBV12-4 CASSPIYKGPDGYTF
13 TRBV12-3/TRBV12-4 CASSDSGRQPQHF
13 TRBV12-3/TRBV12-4 CASSFSPGDGYTF
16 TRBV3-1 CASSPSGPVGAYEQYF
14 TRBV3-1 CASSQILGTHEQYF
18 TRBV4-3 CASSQDRLAAANTGELFF
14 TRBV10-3 CATVVGSNTGELFF
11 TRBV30 CAWSHGQGQYF
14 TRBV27 CASSFILGNTEAFF
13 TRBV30 CAWGRDSNYGYTF
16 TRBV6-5 CASSYSRSPIGYEQYF
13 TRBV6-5 CASSFANRDGYTF
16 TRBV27 CASSLSTPNSNQPQHF
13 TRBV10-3 CAIGLGQGYEQYF
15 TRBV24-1 CATSPTGGDTGELFF
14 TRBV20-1 CSATQGLMNTEAFF
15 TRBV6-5 CASSSLTSGQETQYF
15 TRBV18 CASSPGDSPNYGYTF
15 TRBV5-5 CASSSGDQGAYEQYF
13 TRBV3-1 CASSQPEQETQYF
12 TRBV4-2 CASSQGDDGYTF
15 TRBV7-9 CASSLGTSRPETQYF
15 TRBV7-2 CASSLYGTGVYEQYF
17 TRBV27 CASSTGQGINFNQPQHF
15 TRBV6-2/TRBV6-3 CASIEAQDRPQEAFF
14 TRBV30 CAWSVLMGYDEQYF
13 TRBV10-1 CASSGQGLAEAFF
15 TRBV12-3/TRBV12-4 CASSLYGVSNQPQHF
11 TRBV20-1 CSARMGQPQHF
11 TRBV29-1 CSVTENTEAFF
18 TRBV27 CASSRGTSGYTNTGELFF
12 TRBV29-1 CSTADREYEQYF
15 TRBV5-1 CASSLEGQGIDTIYF
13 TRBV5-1 CASSPAGDYGYTF
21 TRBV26 CASSSILVPGLAGSGTGELFF
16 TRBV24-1 CATSDVTGTGVNEQYF
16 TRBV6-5 CASSYSTLGYGYEQYF
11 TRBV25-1 CASSDPGTQYF
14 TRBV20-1 CSASDRPSSYEQYF